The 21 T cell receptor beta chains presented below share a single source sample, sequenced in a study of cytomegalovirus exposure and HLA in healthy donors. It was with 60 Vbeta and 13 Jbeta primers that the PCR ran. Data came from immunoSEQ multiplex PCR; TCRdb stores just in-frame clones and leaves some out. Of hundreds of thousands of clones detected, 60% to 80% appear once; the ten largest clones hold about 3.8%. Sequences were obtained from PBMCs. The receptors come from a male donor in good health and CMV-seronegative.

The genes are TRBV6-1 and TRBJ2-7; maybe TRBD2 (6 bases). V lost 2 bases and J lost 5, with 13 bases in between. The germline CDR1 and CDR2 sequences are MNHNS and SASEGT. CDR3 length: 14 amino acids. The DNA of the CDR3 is TGTGCCAGCAGTGAATGGGAAGGGAGGAACGAGCAGTACTTC. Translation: CASSEWEGRNEQYF.

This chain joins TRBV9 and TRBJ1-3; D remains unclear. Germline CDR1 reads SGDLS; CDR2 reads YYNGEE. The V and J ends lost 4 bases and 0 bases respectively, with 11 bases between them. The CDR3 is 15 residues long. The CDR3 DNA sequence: TGTGCCAGCAGCCCCCTGGCGGTCTCTGGAAACACCATATATTTT. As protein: CASSPLAVSGNTIYF.

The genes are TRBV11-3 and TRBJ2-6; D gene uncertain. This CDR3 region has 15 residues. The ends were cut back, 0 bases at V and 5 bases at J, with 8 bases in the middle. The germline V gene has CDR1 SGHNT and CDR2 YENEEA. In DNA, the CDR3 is TGTGCCAGCAGCTTAGATTCCCACAGGGCCAACGTCCTGACTTTC. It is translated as CASSLDSHRANVLTF.

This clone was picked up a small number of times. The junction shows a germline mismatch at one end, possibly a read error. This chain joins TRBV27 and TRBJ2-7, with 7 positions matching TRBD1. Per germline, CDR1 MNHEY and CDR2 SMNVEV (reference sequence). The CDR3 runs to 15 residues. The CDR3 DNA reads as TGTGTCAGCAGCCGGACAGGCGAAGGATCCTACGAGCAGTACTTC. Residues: CVSSRTGEGSYEQYF.

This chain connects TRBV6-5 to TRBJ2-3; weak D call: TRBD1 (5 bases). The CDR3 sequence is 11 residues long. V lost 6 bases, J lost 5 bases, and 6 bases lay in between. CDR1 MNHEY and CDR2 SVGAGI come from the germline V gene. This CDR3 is CASRDIDTQYF. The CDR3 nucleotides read TGTGCCAGCAGGGACATAGATACGCAGTATTTT.

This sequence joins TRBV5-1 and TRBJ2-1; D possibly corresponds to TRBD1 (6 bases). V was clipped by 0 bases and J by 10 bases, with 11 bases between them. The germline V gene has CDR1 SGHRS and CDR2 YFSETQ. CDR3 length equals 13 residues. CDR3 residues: CASSLGAGGEQFF. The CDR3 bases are TGCGCCAGCAGCTTGGGGGCTGGGGGCGAGCAGTTCTTC.

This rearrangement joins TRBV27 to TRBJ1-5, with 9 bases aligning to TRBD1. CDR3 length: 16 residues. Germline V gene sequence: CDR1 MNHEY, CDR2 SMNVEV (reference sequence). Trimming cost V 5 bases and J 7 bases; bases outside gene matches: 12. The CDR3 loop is CASSPWTGVTRQPQHF. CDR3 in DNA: TGTGCCAGCAGTCCATGGACAGGGGTGACTCGACAGCCCCAGCATTTT.

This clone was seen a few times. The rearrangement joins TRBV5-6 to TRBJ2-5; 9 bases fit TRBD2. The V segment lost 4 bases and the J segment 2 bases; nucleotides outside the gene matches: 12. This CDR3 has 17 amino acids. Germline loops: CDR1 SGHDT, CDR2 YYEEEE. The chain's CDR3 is CASSQETSGATQETQYF. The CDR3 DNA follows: TGTGCCAGCAGCCAAGAGACTAGCGGAGCAACTCAAGAGACCCAGTACTTC.

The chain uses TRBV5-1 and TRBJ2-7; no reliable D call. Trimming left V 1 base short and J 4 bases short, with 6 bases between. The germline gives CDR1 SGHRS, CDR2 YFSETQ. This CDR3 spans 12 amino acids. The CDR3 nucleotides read TGCGCCAGCAGCTTGAGCCCGTACGAGCAGTACTTC. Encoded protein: CASSLSPYEQYF.

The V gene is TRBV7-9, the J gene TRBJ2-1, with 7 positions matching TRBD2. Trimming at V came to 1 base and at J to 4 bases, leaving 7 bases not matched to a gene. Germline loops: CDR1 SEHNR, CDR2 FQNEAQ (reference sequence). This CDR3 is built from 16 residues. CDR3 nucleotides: TGTGCCAGCAGCTTAGGAGCTAGCGGAACTTACAATGAGCAGTTCTTC. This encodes CASSLGASGTYNEQFF.

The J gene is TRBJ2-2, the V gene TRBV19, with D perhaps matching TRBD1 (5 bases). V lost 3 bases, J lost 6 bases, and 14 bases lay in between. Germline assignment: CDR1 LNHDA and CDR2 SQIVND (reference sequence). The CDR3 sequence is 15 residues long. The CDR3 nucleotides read TGTGCCAGTAGTATGGGCCTCCTAGGGGCCGGGGAGCTGTTTTTT. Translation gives CASSMGLLGAGELFF.

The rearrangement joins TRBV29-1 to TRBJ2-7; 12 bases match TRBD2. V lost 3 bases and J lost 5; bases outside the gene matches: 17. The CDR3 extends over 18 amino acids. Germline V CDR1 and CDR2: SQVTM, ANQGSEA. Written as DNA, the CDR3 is TGCAGCGTTGAGGGCAGGGACACTCCGGGACTAGCGGGCAACGAGCAGTACTTC. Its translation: CSVEGRDTPGLAGNEQYF.

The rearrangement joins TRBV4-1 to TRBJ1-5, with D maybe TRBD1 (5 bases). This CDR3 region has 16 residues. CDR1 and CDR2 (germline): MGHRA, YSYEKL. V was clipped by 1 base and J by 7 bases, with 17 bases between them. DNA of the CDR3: TGCGCCAGCAGCCAAGTCATATCGGCCAGGGAACAGCCCCAGCATTTT. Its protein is CASSQVISAREQPQHF.

In DNA form, the CDR3 reads TGTGCCAGCAGTGCCTCACCCGGGACTAGCGCGTACGAGCAGTACTTC. As protein: CASSASPGTSAYEQYF. The genes are TRBV6-1 and TRBJ2-7; 10 nucleotides agree with TRBD2. V shed 4 bases and J 4 bases; nucleotides not matched to a gene: 10. The CDR3 spans 16 residues. Germline V gene sequence: CDR1 MNHNS, CDR2 SASEGT.

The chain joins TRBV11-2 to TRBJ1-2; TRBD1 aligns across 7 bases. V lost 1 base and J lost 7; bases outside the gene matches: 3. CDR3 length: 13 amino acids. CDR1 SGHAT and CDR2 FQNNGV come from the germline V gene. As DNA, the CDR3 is TGTGCCAGCAGCTTAGGAGGGGGCTCTGGCTACACCTTC. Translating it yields CASSLGGGSGYTF. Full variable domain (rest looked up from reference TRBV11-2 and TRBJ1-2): EAGVAQSPRYKIIEKRQSVAFWCNPISGHATLYWYQQILGQGPKLLIQFQNNGVVDDSQLPKDRFSAERLKGVDSTLKIQPAKLEDSAVYLCASSLGGGSGYTFGSGTRLTVV.

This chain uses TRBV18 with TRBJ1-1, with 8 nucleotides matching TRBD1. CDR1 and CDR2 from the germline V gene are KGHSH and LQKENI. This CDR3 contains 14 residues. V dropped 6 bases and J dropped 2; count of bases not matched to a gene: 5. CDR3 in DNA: TGTGCCAGCTCCCAGGACAGGGTAAACACTGAAGCTTTCTTT. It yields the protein CASSQDRVNTEAFF. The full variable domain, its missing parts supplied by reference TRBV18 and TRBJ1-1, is NAGVMQNPRHLVRRRGQEARLRCSPMKGHSHVYWYRQLPEEGLKFMVYLQKENIIDESGMPKERFSAEFPKEGPSILRIQQVVRGDSAAYFCASSQDRVNTEAFFGQGTRLTVV.

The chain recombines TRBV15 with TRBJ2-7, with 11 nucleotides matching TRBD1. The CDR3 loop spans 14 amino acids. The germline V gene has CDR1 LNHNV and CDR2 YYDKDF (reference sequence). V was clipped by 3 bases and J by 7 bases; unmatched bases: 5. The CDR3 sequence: CATSRWTGGVEQYF. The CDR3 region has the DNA TGTGCCACCAGCAGGTGGACAGGGGGCGTGGAGCAGTACTTC. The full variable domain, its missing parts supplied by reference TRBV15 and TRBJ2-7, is DAMVIQNPRYQVTQFGKPVTLSCSQTLNHNVMYWYQQKSSQAPKLLFHYYDKDFNNEADTPDNFQSRRPNTSFCFLDIRSPGLGDTAMYLCATSRWTGGVEQYFGPGTRLTVT.

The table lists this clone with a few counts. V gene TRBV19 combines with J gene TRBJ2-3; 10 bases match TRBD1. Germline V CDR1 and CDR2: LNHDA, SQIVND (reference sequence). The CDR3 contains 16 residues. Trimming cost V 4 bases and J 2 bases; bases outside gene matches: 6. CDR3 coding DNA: TGTGCCAGTAGTACAGGACAGGGGGTATACACAGATACGCAGTATTTT. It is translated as CASSTGQGVYTDTQYF.

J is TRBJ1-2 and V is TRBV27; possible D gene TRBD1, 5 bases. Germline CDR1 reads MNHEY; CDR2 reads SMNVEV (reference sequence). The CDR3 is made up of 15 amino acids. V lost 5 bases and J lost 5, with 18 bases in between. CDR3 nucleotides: TGTGCCAGCAGTCCTTCCGCAGGGCCCACATATGGCTACACCTTC. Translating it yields CASSPSAGPTYGYTF.

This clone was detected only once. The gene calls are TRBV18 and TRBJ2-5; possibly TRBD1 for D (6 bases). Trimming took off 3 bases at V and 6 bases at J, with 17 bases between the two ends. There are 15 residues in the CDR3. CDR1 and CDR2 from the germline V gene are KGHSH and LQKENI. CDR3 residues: CASSPTGLTMKTQYF. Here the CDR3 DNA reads TGTGCCAGCTCACCGACAGGCCTGACTATGAAGACCCAGTACTTC. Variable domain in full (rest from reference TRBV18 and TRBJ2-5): NAGVMQNPRHLVRRRGQEARLRCSPMKGHSHVYWYRQLPEEGLKFMVYLQKENIIDESGMPKERFSAEFPKEGPSILRIQQVVRGDSAAYFCASSPTGLTMKTQYFGPGTRLLVL.

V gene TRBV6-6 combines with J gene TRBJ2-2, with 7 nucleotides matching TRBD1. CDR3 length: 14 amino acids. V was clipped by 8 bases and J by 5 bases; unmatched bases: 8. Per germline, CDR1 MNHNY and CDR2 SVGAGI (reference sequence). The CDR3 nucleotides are TGTGCCAGCCTCGACAGGGTGGGGACCGGGGAGCTGTTTTTT. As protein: CASLDRVGTGELFF.